A selection of T cell receptor beta chains follows, all from one sample in a study of control samples from healthy donors and cancer patients. Sequencing used immunoSEQ multiplex PCR; TCRdb keeps in-frame clones, though not all of them. The sample contains around 70,000 clones, about 90% of which appear only once. Sequencing was performed on PBMCs. The receptors here all came from a woman aged 50 to 60 with head and neck cancer. Both conserved end residues are trimmed from each CDR3.

V: TRBV19; J: TRBJ1-5; CDR3: ASSIGGNGNQPQH
V: TRBV9; J: TRBJ1-4; CDR3: ASPKESEKLF
V: TRBV10-1; J: TRBJ2-3; CDR3: ASSEGLAETDTQY
V: TRBV19; J: TRBJ2-5; CDR3: ASSIGSPRETQY
V: TRBV28; J: TRBJ2-7; CDR3: ASRLRQGSEQY
V: TRBV5-1; J: TRBJ2-5; CDR3: ASSTGQGQETQY
V: TRBV19; J: TRBJ1-2; CDR3: ASSIEGLYGYT
V: TRBV19; J: TRBJ2-5; CDR3: ASSISPGTETQY
V: TRBV21-1; J: TRBJ2-7; CDR3: ASSKNRGKDYEQY
V: TRBV7-7; J: TRBJ2-3; CDR3: ASSPLEAGGRTDTQY
V: TRBV7-3; J: TRBJ1-5; CDR3: ASSLNPGENQPQH
V: TRBV27; J: TRBJ2-3; CDR3: ASSHRTTPTDTQY
V: TRBV30; J: TRBJ1-4; CDR3: AWSYSSNEKLF
V: TRBV6-1; J: TRBJ2-7; CDR3: ASSEGVLDSYEQY
V: TRBV7-3; J: TRBJ2-3; CDR3: ASNLSPGDTQY
V: TRBV5-1; J: TRBJ1-6; CDR3: ASSKGQGGHNSPLH
V: TRBV10-3; J: TRBJ1-1; CDR3: ASVRSGVDTEAF
V: TRBV3-1/TRBV3-2; J: TRBJ1-2; CDR3: ASSREIDSYSGYT
V: TRBV6-1; J: TRBJ2-5; CDR3: ASSEIGGRQETQY
V: TRBV28; J: TRBJ1-2; CDR3: ASNSGTGGYGYT